The 18 T cell receptor beta chains presented below share a single source sample, sequenced in a study of blood T cell repertoires in COVID-19. The table came from immunoSEQ multiplex PCR; TCRdb's copy has only in-frame clones and leaves some out. The sample includes around 81,000 clones, approximately 88% of them seen just once. The sequenced sample consisted of peripheral blood. The receptor set was obtained from a man in his 70s with acute or convalescent COVID-19.

The chain uses TRBV5-4 and TRBJ2-5, with D tentatively TRBD2 (6 bases). CDR1 is SGHNT and CDR2 is YYREEE in the germline V gene (reference sequence). CDR3 length equals 16 residues. V was shortened by 4 bases and J by 7 bases, with 23 bases between the two germline ends. The CDR3 is CASSIGWGVELGTQYF. The CDR3 DNA follows: TGTGCCAGCAGCATAGGTTGGGGGGTCGAGTTAGGGACCCAGTACTTC.

The chain couples TRBV19 to TRBJ1-5; unclear D gene. Germline V gene data show CDR1 as LNHDA and CDR2 as SQIVND (reference sequence). The CDR3 sequence is 13 residues long. Trimming took 4 bases from V and 3 from J, leaving 7 bases between them. Written as DNA, the CDR3 is TGTGCCAGTAGTAGACAAGCCAATCAGCCCCAGCATTTT. Translating it yields CASSRQANQPQHF.

The V and J genes are TRBV15 and TRBJ1-5, with D tentatively TRBD1 (6 bases). Germline V CDR1 and CDR2: LNHNV, YYDKDF (reference sequence). The CDR3 spans 16 residues. V was trimmed by 3 bases and J by 3 bases, leaving 15 bases between them. DNA for the CDR3: TGTGCCACCAGCAGCCAGGGGAGAGTGTTCAATCAGCCCCAGCATTTT. Its translation is CATSSQGRVFNQPQHF.

V gene TRBV5-1 combines with J gene TRBJ2-7, with TRBD2 matching 11 bases. This CDR3 is built from 16 residues. Germline trimming cut 0 bases from V and 3 bases from J; bases unmatched to any gene: 5. From germline, CDR1 is SGHRS and CDR2 YFSETQ. CDR3 loop: CASSLVLAGGNYEQYF. The CDR3, as DNA: TGCGCCAGCAGCTTGGTTTTAGCGGGAGGGAACTACGAGCAGTACTTC. Looking up the rest from reference TRBV5-1 and TRBJ2-7 gives the full variable domain: KAGVTQTPRYLIKTRGQQVTLSCSPISGHRSVSWYQQTPGQGLQFLFEYFSETQRNKGNFPGRFSGRQFSNSRSEMNVSTLELGDSALYLCASSLVLAGGNYEQYFGPGTRLTVT.

This clone was counted once. The chain combines TRBV6-6 with TRBJ2-7; 8 bases match TRBD2. J lost 7 bases, V lost 5 bases, and 7 bases had no gene match. The CDR3 is 13 amino acids. Germline CDR1 is MNHNY and CDR2 is SVGAGI (reference sequence). CDR3 sequence reads: CASSLETSGEQYF. CDR3 in DNA: TGTGCCAGCAGTCTCGAAACTAGCGGTGAGCAGTACTTC.

The chain links TRBV28 to TRBJ2-3; D remains ambiguous. Germline loops: CDR1 MDHEN, CDR2 SYDVKM. The CDR3 contains 20 residues. V gave up 5 bases and J gave up 5 bases, with 32 bases separating them. The CDR3 bases are TGTGCCAGCAGTACCCGGCTGAGTGGAATACTACCCGGAGCTATAGATACGCAGTATTTT. It codes for CASSTRLSGILPGAIDTQYF.

The chain links TRBV19 to TRBJ1-2, with TRBD1 matching 8 bases. The CDR3 spans 13 residues. V shed 8 bases, J shed 4 bases, and the junction held 6 bases outside the gene matches. CDR1 and CDR2 (germline): LNHDA, SQIVND (reference sequence). The DNA for the CDR3 is TGTGCCAGTGACAGGGGACGCGGCTATGGCTACACCTTC. Its translation: CASDRGRGYGYTF.

This clone has more than one count but fewer than ten. The chain links TRBV10-3 to TRBJ2-4, with D hard to call. The CDR3 covers 14 residues. Trimming cost V 0 bases and J 6 bases, with 9 bases left between them. The germline V gene encodes CDR1 ENHRY and CDR2 SYGVKD. The CDR3 reads CAISESNPGNIQYF. Written as DNA, the CDR3 is TGTGCCATCAGTGAGTCGAACCCGGGAAACATTCAGTACTTC.

The chain employs TRBV20-1 and TRBJ2-1; no firm D call. The CDR3 covers 10 residues. CDR1 is DFQATT, CDR2 SNEGSKA, per germline (reference sequence). Trimming left V 6 bases short and J 7 bases short, with 7 bases between. The CDR3 DNA follows: TGCAGTGCGGTGAGGAATGAGCAGTTCTTC. Its translation is CSAVRNEQFF.

The chain couples TRBV11-2 to TRBJ2-3; D is unclear. The germline V gene encodes CDR1 SGHAT and CDR2 FQNNGV. CDR3 length: 13 amino acids. V was clipped by 2 bases and J by 12 bases, with 15 bases between them. Written as DNA, the CDR3 is TGTGCCAGCAGCTTACTCCTGCGGCAGAGTCAGTATTTT. This gives the protein CASSLLLRQSQYF.

This clone occurred a few times. At the DNA level, this CDR3 is encoded by other sequences in the same sample as well. The chain employs TRBV5-1 and TRBJ1-3, with D perhaps TRBD1 (5 bases). V lost 0 bases and J 2 bases, leaving 9 bases between the germline ends. Germline values: CDR1 SGHRS, CDR2 YFSETQ. The CDR3 length is 15 residues. As DNA, the CDR3 is TGCGCCAGCAGCTTGGATGGGGGGGCTGGAAACACCATATATTTT. Translating it yields CASSLDGGAGNTIYF.

The rearrangement uses TRBV9 and TRBJ2-3, with 9 bases lining up with TRBD2. The germline gives CDR1 SGDLS, CDR2 YYNGEE. V gave up 6 bases and J gave up 2 bases; unmatched junction bases: 7. The CDR3 is made up of 15 amino acids. CDR3 amino acids: CASNVGGLATDTQYF. DNA for the CDR3: TGTGCCAGCAACGTGGGGGGACTAGCCACAGATACGCAGTATTTT.

The CDR3 loop is CASSGEVRSEQYF. The CDR3 DNA is TGTGCCAGCAGTGGAGAGGTGAGGTCCGAGCAGTACTTC. V is TRBV2 and J is TRBJ2-7; no clear D. Trimming cost V 4 bases and J 6 bases, with 13 bases left between them. Per germline, CDR1 SNHLY and CDR2 FYNNEI. The CDR3 sequence is 13 residues long.

In DNA, the CDR3 is TGTGCCAGCTCACCCAGGGGGCAGACTGAAGCTTTCTTT. Its protein product is CASSPRGQTEAFF. This sequence joins TRBV18 and TRBJ1-1; TRBD1 aligns across 8 bases. This CDR3 is built from 13 residues. Germline CDR1 is KGHSH and CDR2 is LQKENI. J gave up 5 bases and V 3 bases, and 2 bases lay outside the gene matches. Based on the CDR3 plus reference TRBV18 and TRBJ1-1, the full variable domain is NAGVMQNPRHLVRRRGQEARLRCSPMKGHSHVYWYRQLPEEGLKFMVYLQKENIIDESGMPKERFSAEFPKEGPSILRIQQVVRGDSAAYFCASSPRGQTEAFFGQGTRLTVV.

This chain joins TRBV27 and TRBJ2-5; D is perhaps TRBD2 (5 bases). Germline V CDR1 and CDR2: MNHEY, SMNVEV (reference sequence). The CDR3 has 16 amino acids. The V and J ends lost 3 bases and 4 bases respectively, with 18 bases between them. Here the CDR3 DNA reads TGTGCCAGCAGTTTCGGGGTTTTTAGTGGTACAGAGACCCAGTACTTC. Translated, it gives CASSFGVFSGTETQYF.

The sample holds a few counts of this clone. The chain carries TRBV6-5 and TRBJ1-1; D ambiguous. The CDR3 runs to 14 residues. Deletions cut 7 bases from V and 6 bases from J, with 18 bases between. Germline loops: CDR1 MNHEY, CDR2 SVGAGI. DNA for the CDR3: TGTGCCAGCAAGGGAGAGCGGGCCGGCTCTGAAGCTTTCTTT. This encodes CASKGERAGSEAFF.

The J gene is TRBJ2-1, the V gene TRBV3-1 (or the pseudogene TRBV3-2); 9 bases map to TRBD1. The CDR3 is made up of 16 amino acids. The germline gives CDR1 LGHDT, CDR2 YNNKEL (reference sequence). V lost 6 bases and J lost 5; bases outside the gene matches: 11. CDR3: CASSLQTGGLHNEQFF. DNA of the CDR3: TGTGCCAGCAGTCTTCAGACAGGGGGTCTACACAATGAGCAGTTCTTC.

This clone was found once. The chain has TRBV3-1 (or the pseudogene TRBV3-2) and TRBJ2-1; 11 positions match TRBD1. Germline V CDR1 and CDR2: LGHDT, YNNKEL (reference sequence). After removal of 4 bases from V and 4 bases from J, the junction contained 3 bases not matched to a gene. This CDR3 region has 15 residues. The CDR3 DNA sequence: TGTGCCAGCAGCCCCAGGGACAGGGGGTACAATGAGCAGTTCTTC. Translating gives CASSPRDRGYNEQFF.